These 14 T cell receptor beta chains share one sample of origin, sequenced in a study of STAT5B mutations in CD4+ large granular lymphocyte leukemia. Assay: immunoSEQ multiplex PCR; the TCRdb copy retains only in-frame clones and omits some. The sample has around 34,000 clones; 85% are singletons. Sequencing was done on a sample of CD4+ T cells from blood buffy coats. These TCRs come from a human donor in good health.

Only one count was recorded for this clone. The chain is built from TRBV6-1 and TRBJ1-2; D is ambiguous. Germline V gives CDR1 MNHNS, CDR2 SASEGT. The length of the CDR3 is 13 residues. V gave up 2 bases and J gave up 6 bases, with 10 bases separating them. As DNA, the CDR3 is TGTGCCAGCAGTGAACAGATCCTCGATGGCTACACCTTC. It encodes CASSEQILDGYTF.

Of note for this clone: The junction and the germline gene differ at one end; a read error may be behind it. V is TRBV7-9 and J is TRBJ1-2; 10 bases agree with TRBD1. The CDR3 runs 14 residues. Germline V lookup: CDR1 SEHNR, CDR2 FQNEAQ (reference sequence). The CDR3 sequence is CASSLASGTGALSF. The CDR3 nucleotides are TGTGCCAGCAGCTTAGCATCTGGGACAGGGGCCCTATCCTTC.

The chain couples TRBV5-1 to TRBJ1-6; weak D call: TRBD1 (5 bases). The germline gives CDR1 SGHRS, CDR2 YFSETQ. Trimming pared 4 bases from V and 8 bases from J, leaving 16 bases between. This CDR3 is 15 amino acids long. As DNA, the CDR3 is TGCGCCAGCAGCGACCTCGCGGGGCAGGATTCACCCCTCCACTTT. Residues: CASSDLAGQDSPLHF.

DNA for the CDR3: TGTGCCAGTACCAGGGAGGGGACGGGTCAGCCCCAGCATTTT. Translated: CASTREGTGQPQHF. The rearrangement joins TRBV2 to TRBJ1-5; the D gene is possibly TRBD1 (5 bases). This CDR3 is 14 amino acids long. From germline, CDR1 is SNHLY and CDR2 FYNNEI. V was clipped by 9 bases and J by 6 bases, with 18 bases between them.

The chain uses TRBV9 and TRBJ1-5; 10 nucleotides line up with TRBD1. The CDR3 has 15 amino acids. V was clipped by 4 bases and J by 7 bases; unmatched bases: 8. The germline CDR1 and CDR2 sequences are SGDLS and YYNGEE. CDR3 DNA: TGTGCCAGCAGCTCTTTGGGGGGACAGGGGCAGCCCCAGCATTTT. Residues: CASSSLGGQGQPQHF.

Only one count was recorded for this clone. The chain carries TRBV5-1 and TRBJ1-2, with D possibly being TRBD1 (6 bases). CDR3 length: 15 amino acids. Trimming shortened V by 0 bases and J by 2 bases, and 11 bases separated the two germline ends. Germline V gene sequence: CDR1 SGHRS, CDR2 YFSETQ. CDR3 region: CASSLANRENYGYTF. The CDR3 DNA is TGCGCCAGCAGCTTGGCAAACAGGGAGAACTATGGCTACACCTTC. The complete variable domain, with remaining parts taken from reference TRBV5-1 and TRBJ1-2, reads KAGVTQTPRYLIKTRGQQVTLSCSPISGHRSVSWYQQTPGQGLQFLFEYFSETQRNKGNFPGRFSGRQFSNSRSEMNVSTLELGDSALYLCASSLANRENYGYTFGSGTRLTVV.

The chain uses TRBV5-1 and TRBJ1-4; D call uncertain. The CDR3 sequence is 15 residues long. From germline, CDR1 is SGHRS and CDR2 YFSETQ. V lost 4 bases to trimming and J lost 0 bases, with 10 bases between them. For the CDR3, the DNA is TGCGCCAGCAGCCCTGGATCCGCAACTAATGAAAAACTGTTTTTT. Amino acid sequence: CASSPGSATNEKLFF.

The chain combines TRBV9 with TRBJ1-5; no clear D. The CDR3 is made up of 16 amino acids. Germline CDR1 is SGDLS and CDR2 is YYNGEE. Trimming removed 0 bases from V and 3 bases from J, with 13 bases in between. CDR3 residues: CASSVDGGVSNQPQHF. The CDR3 bases are TGTGCCAGCAGCGTAGATGGTGGAGTTTCCAATCAGCCCCAGCATTTT.

This sequence joins TRBV27 and TRBJ2-2; D is perhaps TRBD1 or TRBD2 (7 bases each). Germline CDR1 is MNHEY and CDR2 is SMNVEV (reference sequence). The CDR3 is made up of 15 amino acids. V gave up 6 bases and J gave up 4 bases, with 15 bases separating them. The CDR3 coding sequence is TGTGCCAGCAGGGAACAGGGGAGGGTCACCGGGGAGCTGTTTTTT. It translates to CASREQGRVTGELFF.

This clone was seen a single time. The chain combines TRBV7-9 with TRBJ1-2, with 7 bases fitting TRBD1. This CDR3 has 15 amino acids. CDR1 and CDR2 from the germline V gene are SEHNR and FQNEAQ (reference sequence). V shed 5 bases and J 3 bases; nucleotides not matched to a gene: 9. As DNA, the CDR3 is TGTGCCAGCAGCGTAGGAGACAGGGCCCACTATGGCTACACCTTC. Protein sequence: CASSVGDRAHYGYTF. The full variable domain, rest sourced from reference TRBV7-9 and TRBJ1-2, is DTGVSQNPRHKITKRGQNVTFRCDPISEHNRLYWYRQTLGQGPEFLTYFQNEAQLEKSRLLSDRFSAERPKGSFSTLEIQRTEQGDSAMYLCASSVGDRAHYGYTFGSGTRLTVV.

J is TRBJ2-7 and V is TRBV11-3; 11 bases agree with TRBD1. Germline V gene data show CDR1 as SGHNT and CDR2 as YENEEA. The trim removed 1 base at V and 6 bases at J, leaving 5 bases unmatched. This CDR3 region has 15 residues. The CDR3 is CASSLGGGQGGEQYF. CDR3 DNA: TGTGCCAGCAGCTTAGGAGGGGGACAGGGGGGCGAGCAGTACTTC.

V gene TRBV11-3 combines with J gene TRBJ2-1; the match to TRBD1 covers 11 bases. This CDR3 has 16 amino acids. CDR1 SGHNT and CDR2 YENEEA come from the germline V gene. J was trimmed by 4 bases and V by 5 bases; bases with no gene match: 7. CDR3: CASSRPGTGGYNEQFF. The CDR3 DNA reads as TGTGCCAGCAGCAGACCCGGGACAGGGGGTTACAATGAGCAGTTCTTC.

The J gene is TRBJ2-7, the V gene TRBV6-5; 9 bases are a match to TRBD1. The length of the CDR3 is 15 residues. Germline-derived CDR1 and CDR2 are MNHEY and SVGAGI. J lost 6 bases, V lost 3 bases, and 9 bases had no gene match. This chain's CDR3 is CASSYAPTTGGEQYF. In DNA, the CDR3 is TGTGCCAGCAGTTATGCCCCCACGACAGGGGGCGAGCAGTACTTC.

The V gene is TRBV4-2, the J gene TRBJ2-3, with TRBD2 matching 12 bases. Trimming at V came to 1 base and at J to 0 bases, leaving 5 bases not matched to a gene. Germline V gene sequence: CDR1 LGHNA, CDR2 YNFKEQ. The CDR3 length is 18 residues. The CDR3 loop is CASSQASTSGGSTDTQYF. In DNA form, the CDR3 reads TGTGCCAGCAGCCAAGCTTCCACTAGCGGGGGGAGCACAGATACGCAGTATTTT.